The 6 T cell receptor beta chains below come from one sample, sequenced in a study of cytomegalovirus exposure and HLA in healthy donors. Profiled with immunoSEQ multiplex PCR; TCRdb holds only in-frame clones, not every one. The sample includes 140,000 to 150,000 clones, over 80% seen only once; the top ten take roughly 4.3%. Sequences were obtained from PBMCs. These receptors all stem from a man between 18 and 29 years old in good health and CMV-seropositive.

In DNA, the CDR3 is TGTGCCACAGGGGCAGGGGAGGGAGATACGCAGTATTTT. This gives the protein CATGAGEGDTQYF. This chain links TRBV10-3 with TRBJ2-3, with D perhaps matching TRBD2 (7 bases). This CDR3 region has 13 residues. Between the trimmed V and J ends, which lost 10 bases and 5 bases, there was a span of 16 bases. CDR1 ENHRY and CDR2 SYGVKD come from the germline V gene.

The V call is TRBV5-1, the J call TRBJ2-1, with 10 bases aligning to TRBD1. CDR3 length: 14 amino acids. V lost 3 bases, J lost 8 bases, and 5 bases stayed unmatched. Per the germline V gene, CDR1 is SGHRS and CDR2 is YFSETQ. DNA of the CDR3: TGCGCCAGCAGCTCCGGACAGGGGGAACATGAGCAGTTCTTC. Protein product: CASSSGQGEHEQFF.

The chain employs TRBV2 and TRBJ1-2; a possible D gene is TRBD1 (6 bases). Trimming took off 8 bases at V and 4 bases at J, with 14 bases between the two ends. This CDR3 has 13 amino acids. CDR1 is SNHLY, CDR2 FYNNEI, per germline. CDR3 sequence (DNA): TGTGCCAGCTCCACAGGGATCGGCTATGGCTACACCTTC. Translation: CASSTGIGYGYTF.

The gene calls are TRBV10-3 and TRBJ1-4; D might be TRBD1 (6 bases). The germline V and J ends were trimmed by 11 bases and 4 bases, with 14 bases remaining between them. The CDR3 is 13 residues long. Per germline, CDR1 ENHRY and CDR2 SYGVKD. As DNA, the CDR3 is TGTGCCGCGGGGGCAGGGAATAATGAAAAACTGTTTTTT. Translated, it gives CAAGAGNNEKLFF.

The gene calls are TRBV27 and TRBJ1-5; D remains unclear. The germline V and J ends were trimmed by 4 bases and 6 bases, with 16 bases remaining between them. CDR1 and CDR2 from the germline V gene are MNHEY and SMNVEV (reference sequence). The CDR3 runs 15 residues. The CDR3 DNA follows: TGTGCCAGCAGTTGGTCTTATGGACTCTCTCAGCCCCAGCATTTT. It is translated as CASSWSYGLSQPQHF.

J is TRBJ2-7 and V is TRBV14; D possibly corresponds to TRBD2 (5 bases). The CDR3 consists of 14 residues. Germline V CDR1 and CDR2: SGHDN, FVKESK. The V end was cut by 4 bases, the J end by 3 bases, with 13 bases between. In DNA form, the CDR3 reads TGTGCCAGCAGCCCGCTCACCCGGGGCTACGAGCAGTACTTC. This sequence encodes CASSPLTRGYEQYF.